This record looks at one TCR beta chain sequence and its context. These data originate in a study of blood T cells in healthy people across ages. Primed by a sample-barcoded 5' primer and a J-beta primer mix, a second PCR proceeded for about 6 to 12 cycles. TCRdb ran MiXCR on the 5' RACE reads and lists one entry per CDR3 protein. The table lists 500,000 to 650,000 distinct CDR3 sequences, about 25% of them singletons. V lost 3 bases, J lost 4 bases, and 8 bases lay in between. This CDR3 spans 12 amino acids. Germline CDR1 reads DFQATT; CDR2 reads SNEGSKA (reference sequence). These data were also filed under a second study, of T cells of mothers and their children.

Sequenced sample: blood. The chain uses TRBV20-1 and TRBJ2-3, with D perhaps matching TRBD2 (6 bases). The sequence was obtained from a boy aged 2 to 10 in good health. CDR3 region: CSARVAADTQYF. As DNA, the CDR3 is TGCAGTGCTAGGGTAGCGGCAGATACGCAGTATTTT.